This paragraph covers one T cell receptor (beta chain) sequence. The data originate from a study of blood T cell repertoires in COVID-19. The overall study: The study drew acute and convalescent COVID-19 samples from the United States, Italy and Spain. PBMCs, B-cell-depleted T cells, or T cells provided the cDNA or gDNA that made up the material.

There are 14 residues in the CDR3. V shed 1 base and J shed 8 bases, with 12 bases lying between them. Germline V gene sequence: CDR1 LNHNV, CDR2 YYDKDF (reference sequence). Authors' methods: Nucleated cell number was recorded as an estimate derived from reference gene primer amplification. The table came from immunoSEQ multiplex PCR; TCRdb's copy has only in-frame clones and leaves some out. For V, J and clone size, that table is used; D and trimming come from the DNA. Of approximately 290,000 clones in the sample, about 90% were seen once. The TCR sequence derives from a man aged 18 to 29 with active or convalescent COVID-19. The material sequenced was peripheral blood. The chain combines TRBV15 with TRBJ2-1; maybe TRBD2 (5 bases). CDR3 amino acids: CATSRAPGRDEQFF. The CDR3 DNA reads as TGTGCCACCAGCAGAGCGCCGGGAAGGGATGAGCAGTTCTTC.